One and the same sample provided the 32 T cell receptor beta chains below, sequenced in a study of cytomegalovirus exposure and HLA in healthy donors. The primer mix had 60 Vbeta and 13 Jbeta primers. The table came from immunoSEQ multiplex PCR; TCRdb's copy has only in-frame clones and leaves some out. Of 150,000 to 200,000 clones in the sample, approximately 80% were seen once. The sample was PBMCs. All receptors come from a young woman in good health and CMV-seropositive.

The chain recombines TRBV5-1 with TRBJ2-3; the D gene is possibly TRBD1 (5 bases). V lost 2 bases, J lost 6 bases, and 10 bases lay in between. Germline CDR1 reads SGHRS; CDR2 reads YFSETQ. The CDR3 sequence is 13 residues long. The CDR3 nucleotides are TGCGCCAGCAGCTTCAGGGATAGGGATACGCAGTATTTT. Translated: CASSFRDRDTQYF.

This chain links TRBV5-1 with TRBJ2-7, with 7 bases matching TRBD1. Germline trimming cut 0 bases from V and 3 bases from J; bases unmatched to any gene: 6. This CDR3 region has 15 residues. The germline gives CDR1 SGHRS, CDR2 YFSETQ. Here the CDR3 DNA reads TGCGCCAGCAGCTTGGGAACGGGACAGATCTACGAGCAGTACGTC. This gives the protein CASSLGTGQIYEQYV.

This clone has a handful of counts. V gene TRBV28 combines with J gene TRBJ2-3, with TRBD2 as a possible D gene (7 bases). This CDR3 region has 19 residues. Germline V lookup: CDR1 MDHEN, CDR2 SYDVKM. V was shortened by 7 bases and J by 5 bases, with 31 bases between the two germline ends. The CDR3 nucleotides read TGTGCCAGCACCGGGTATCAGGTTGAGGGGGGGCCGTCCGTAGATACGCAGTATTTT. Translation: CASTGYQVEGGPSVDTQYF.

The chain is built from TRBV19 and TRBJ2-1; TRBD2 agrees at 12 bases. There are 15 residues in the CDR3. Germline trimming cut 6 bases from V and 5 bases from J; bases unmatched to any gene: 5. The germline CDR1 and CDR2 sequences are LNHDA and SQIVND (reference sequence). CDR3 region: CASRELAGGNNEQFF. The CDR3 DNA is TGTGCCAGTAGGGAACTAGCGGGGGGTAACAATGAGCAGTTCTTC.

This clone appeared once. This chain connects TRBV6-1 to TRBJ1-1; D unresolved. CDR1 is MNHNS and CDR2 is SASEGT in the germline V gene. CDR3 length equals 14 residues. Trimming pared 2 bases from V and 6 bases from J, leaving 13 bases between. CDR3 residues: CASSEYPGKAEAFF. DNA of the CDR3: TGTGCCAGCAGTGAATACCCGGGGAAGGCTGAAGCTTTCTTT.

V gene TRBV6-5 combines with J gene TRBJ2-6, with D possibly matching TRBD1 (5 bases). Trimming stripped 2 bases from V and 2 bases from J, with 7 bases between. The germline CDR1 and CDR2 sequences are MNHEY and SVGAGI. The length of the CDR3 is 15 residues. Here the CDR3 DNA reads TGTGCCAGCAGTTACCAGGGCCCTGGGGCCAACGTCCTGACTTTC. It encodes CASSYQGPGANVLTF.

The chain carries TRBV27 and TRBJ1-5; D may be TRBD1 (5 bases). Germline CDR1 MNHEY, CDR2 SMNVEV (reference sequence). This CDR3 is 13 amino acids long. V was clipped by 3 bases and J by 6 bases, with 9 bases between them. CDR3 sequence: CASSLGGVQPQHF. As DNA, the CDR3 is TGTGCCAGCAGTTTGGGGGGGGTTCAGCCCCAGCATTTT.

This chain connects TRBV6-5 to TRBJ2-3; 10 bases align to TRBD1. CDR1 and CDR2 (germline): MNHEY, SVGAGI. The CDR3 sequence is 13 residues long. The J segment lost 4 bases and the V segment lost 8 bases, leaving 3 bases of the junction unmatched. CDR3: CASGTGESDTQYF. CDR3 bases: TGTGCCAGCGGGACAGGGGAGTCAGATACGCAGTATTTT.

The CDR3 nucleotides are TGCGCCAGCAGCCAACGGCAGGCCGCTTCGGCAACTTTCTTT. It specifies CASSQRQAASATFF. The chain carries TRBV4-3 and TRBJ1-1; unclear D gene. This CDR3 region has 14 residues. Deletions cut 2 bases from V and 12 bases from J, with 19 bases between. The germline V gene has CDR1 LGHNA and CDR2 YSLEER.

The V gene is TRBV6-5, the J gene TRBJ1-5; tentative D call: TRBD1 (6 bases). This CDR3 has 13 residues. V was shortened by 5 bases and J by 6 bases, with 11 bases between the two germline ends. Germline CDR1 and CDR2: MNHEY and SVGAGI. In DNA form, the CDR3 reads TGTGCCAGCAGTAACAGGGTTGGTCAGCCCCAGCATTTT. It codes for CASSNRVGQPQHF.

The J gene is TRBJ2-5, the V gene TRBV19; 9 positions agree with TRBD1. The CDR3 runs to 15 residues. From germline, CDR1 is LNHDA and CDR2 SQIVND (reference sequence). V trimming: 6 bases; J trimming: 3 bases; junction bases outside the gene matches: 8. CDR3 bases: TGTGCCAGTAGGGGGACCGGGACAGGGAAAGAGACCCAGTACTTC. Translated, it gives CASRGTGTGKETQYF.

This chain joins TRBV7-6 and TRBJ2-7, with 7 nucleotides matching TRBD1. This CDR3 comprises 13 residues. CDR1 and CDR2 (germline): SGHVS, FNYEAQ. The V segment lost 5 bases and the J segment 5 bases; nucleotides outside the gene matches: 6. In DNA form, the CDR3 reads TGTGCCAGCAGCGACAGGGTTAGCGACGAGCAGTACTTC. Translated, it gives CASSDRVSDEQYF.

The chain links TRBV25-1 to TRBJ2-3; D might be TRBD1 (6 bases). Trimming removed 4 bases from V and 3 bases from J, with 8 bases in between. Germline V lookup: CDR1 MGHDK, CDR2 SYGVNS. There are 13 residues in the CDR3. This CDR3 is CASSGRGTDTQYF. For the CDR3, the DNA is TGTGCCAGCAGTGGCAGGGGAACAGATACGCAGTATTTT.

The CDR3 region is CASSRAARGTGELFF. The CDR3 DNA reads TGCGCCAGCAGCCGAGCAGCACGAGGAACCGGGGAGCTGTTTTTT. This chain connects TRBV4-3 to TRBJ2-2; no clear D. CDR1 is LGHNA and CDR2 is YSLEER in the germline V gene. The ends were cut back, 4 bases at V and 5 bases at J, with 14 bases in the middle. CDR3 size: 15 residues.

The CDR3 is CASSLGEAAFF. CDR3 DNA sequence: TGTGCCAGCAGCTTAGGGGAGGCTGCTTTCTTT. V and J are TRBV7-9 and TRBJ1-1; D gene uncertain. Deletions cut 1 base from V and 11 bases from J, with 8 bases between. Germline CDR1 reads SEHNR; CDR2 reads FQNEAQ (reference sequence). This CDR3 contains 11 residues.

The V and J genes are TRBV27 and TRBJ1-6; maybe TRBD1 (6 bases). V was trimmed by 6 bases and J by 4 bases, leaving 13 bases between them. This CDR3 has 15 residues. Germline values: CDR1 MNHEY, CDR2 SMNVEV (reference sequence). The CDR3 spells CASRKDSKYNSPLHF. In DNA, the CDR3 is TGTGCCAGCAGAAAGGACAGCAAGTATAATTCACCCCTCCACTTT.

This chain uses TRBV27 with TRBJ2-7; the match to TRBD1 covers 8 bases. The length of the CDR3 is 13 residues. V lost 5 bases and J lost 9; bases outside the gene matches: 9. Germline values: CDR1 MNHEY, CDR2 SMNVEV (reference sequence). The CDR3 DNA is TGTGCCAGCAGTACAAATACAGGGGGAAGGCAGTACTTC. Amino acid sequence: CASSTNTGGRQYF.

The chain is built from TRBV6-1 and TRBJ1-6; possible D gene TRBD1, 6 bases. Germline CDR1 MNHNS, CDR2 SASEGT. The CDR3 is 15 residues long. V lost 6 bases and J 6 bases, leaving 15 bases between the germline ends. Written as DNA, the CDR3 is TGTGCCAGCAGCGAGTTGGGGGCACTTAATTCACCCCTCCACTTT. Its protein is CASSELGALNSPLHF.

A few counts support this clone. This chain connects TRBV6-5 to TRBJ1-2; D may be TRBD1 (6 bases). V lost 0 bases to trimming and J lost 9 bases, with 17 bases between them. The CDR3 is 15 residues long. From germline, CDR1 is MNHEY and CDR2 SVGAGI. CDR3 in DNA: TGTGCCAGCAGTTACTCGACTCGGGCAGGGGATCGCTACACCTTC. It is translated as CASSYSTRAGDRYTF.

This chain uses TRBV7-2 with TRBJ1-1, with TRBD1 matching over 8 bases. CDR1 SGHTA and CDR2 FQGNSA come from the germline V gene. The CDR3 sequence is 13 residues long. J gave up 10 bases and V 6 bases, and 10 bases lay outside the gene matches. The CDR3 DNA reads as TGTGCCAGCAGAACCCGGACAGGGATCGTAGCTTTCTTT. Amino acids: CASRTRTGIVAFF.

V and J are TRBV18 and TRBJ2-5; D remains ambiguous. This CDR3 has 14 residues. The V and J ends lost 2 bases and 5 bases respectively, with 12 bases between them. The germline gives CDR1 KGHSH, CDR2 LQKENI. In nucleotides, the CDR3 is TGTGCCAGCTCACCAGAACTCCTGGGCGAGACCCAGTACTTC. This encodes CASSPELLGETQYF.

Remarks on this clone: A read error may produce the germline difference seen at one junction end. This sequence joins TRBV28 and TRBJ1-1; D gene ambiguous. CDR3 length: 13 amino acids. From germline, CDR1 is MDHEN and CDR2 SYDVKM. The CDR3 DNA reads TGTGCCAGCAGTTTGACAAGCTCCACTGTAGCTTTCTTT. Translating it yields CASSLTSSTVAFF. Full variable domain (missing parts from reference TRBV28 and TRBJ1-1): DVKVTQSSRYLVKRTGEKVFLECVQDMDHENMFWYRQDPGLGLRLIYFSYDVKMKEKGDIPEGYSVSREKKERFSLILESASTNQTSMYLCASSLTSSTVAFFGQGTRLTVV.

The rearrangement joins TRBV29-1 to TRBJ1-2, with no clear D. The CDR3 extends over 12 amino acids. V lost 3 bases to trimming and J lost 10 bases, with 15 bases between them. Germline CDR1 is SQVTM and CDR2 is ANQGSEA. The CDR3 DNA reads TGCAGCGTTGATCGGGGAGCGAGGGTCTACACCTTC. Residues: CSVDRGARVYTF.

CDR3 region: CSAPWREFQETQYF. In DNA, the CDR3 is TGCAGCGCCCCCTGGCGGGAATTCCAAGAGACCCAGTACTTC. The V and J genes are TRBV29-1 and TRBJ2-5, with D possibly matching TRBD2 (6 bases). V shed 7 bases and J shed 1 base, with 16 bases lying between them. The germline V gene encodes CDR1 SQVTM and CDR2 ANQGSEA. The CDR3 runs to 14 residues.

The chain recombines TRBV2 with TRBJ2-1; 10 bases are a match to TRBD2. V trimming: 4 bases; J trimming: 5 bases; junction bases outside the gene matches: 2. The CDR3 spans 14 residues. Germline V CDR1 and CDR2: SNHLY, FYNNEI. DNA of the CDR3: TGTGCCAGCAGTGGAACTAGCGGGAACAATGAGCAGTTCTTC. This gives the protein CASSGTSGNNEQFF.

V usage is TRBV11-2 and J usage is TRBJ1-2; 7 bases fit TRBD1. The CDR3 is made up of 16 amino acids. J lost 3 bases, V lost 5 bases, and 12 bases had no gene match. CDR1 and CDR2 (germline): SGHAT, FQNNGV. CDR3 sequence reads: CASSGNRQGLDYGYTF. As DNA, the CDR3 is TGTGCCAGCAGCGGAAATCGACAGGGTCTCGACTATGGCTACACCTTC.

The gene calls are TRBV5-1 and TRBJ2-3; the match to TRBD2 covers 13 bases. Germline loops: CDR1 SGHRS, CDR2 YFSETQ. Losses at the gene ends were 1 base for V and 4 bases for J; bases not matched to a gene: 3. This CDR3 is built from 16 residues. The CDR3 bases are TGCGCCAGCAGCTTGCCACTAGCGGGGGGGTCAGATACGCAGTATTTT. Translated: CASSLPLAGGSDTQYF.

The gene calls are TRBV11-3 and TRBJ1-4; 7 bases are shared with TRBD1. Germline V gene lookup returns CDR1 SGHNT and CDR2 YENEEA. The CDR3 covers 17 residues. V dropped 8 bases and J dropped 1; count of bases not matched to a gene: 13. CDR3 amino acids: CASSMTGIFGTNEKLFF. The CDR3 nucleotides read TGTGCCAGCTCTATGACAGGGATATTTGGAACTAATGAAAAACTGTTTTTT.

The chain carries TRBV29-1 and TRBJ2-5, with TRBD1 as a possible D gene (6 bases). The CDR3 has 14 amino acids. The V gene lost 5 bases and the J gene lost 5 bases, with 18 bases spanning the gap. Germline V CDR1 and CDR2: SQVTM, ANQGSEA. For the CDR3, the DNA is TGCAGCGTTCTTATCAACAGGGTCGGGGAGACCCAGTACTTC. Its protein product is CSVLINRVGETQYF.

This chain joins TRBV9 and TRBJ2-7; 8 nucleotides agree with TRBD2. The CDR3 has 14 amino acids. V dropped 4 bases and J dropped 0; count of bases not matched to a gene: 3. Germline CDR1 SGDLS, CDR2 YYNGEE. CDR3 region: CASSPTSDSYEQYF. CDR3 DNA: TGTGCCAGCAGCCCGACTAGCGACTCCTACGAGCAGTACTTC.

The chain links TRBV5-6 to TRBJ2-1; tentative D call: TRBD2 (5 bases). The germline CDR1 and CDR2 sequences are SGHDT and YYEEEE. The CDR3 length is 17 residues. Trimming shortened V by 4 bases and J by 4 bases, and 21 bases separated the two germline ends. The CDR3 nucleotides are TGTGCCAGCAGCCCCATCGCGGGTCGCAGCAGGTACAATGAGCAGTTCTTC. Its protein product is CASSPIAGRSRYNEQFF.

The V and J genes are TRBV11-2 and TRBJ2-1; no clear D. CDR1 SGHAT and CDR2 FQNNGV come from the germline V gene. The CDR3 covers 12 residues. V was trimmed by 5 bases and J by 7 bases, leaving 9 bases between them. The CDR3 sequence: CASSQTGNEQFF. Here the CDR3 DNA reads TGTGCCAGCAGCCAGACGGGTAATGAGCAGTTCTTC.